This T cell receptor (beta chain) was captured in a study of OX40 agonist ivuxolimab in advanced cancers. At the level of the study: Patients with hepatocellular carcinoma, melanoma, renal cell or head and neck cancer made up the dose-escalation patients.

CDR1 is SGHAT and CDR2 is FQNNGV in the germline V gene. Trimming cost V 1 base and J 9 bases, with 9 bases left between them. The CDR3 has 12 residues. Here immunoSEQ multiplex PCR was the method, and the copy in TCRdb shows in-frame clones only, minus some. Among roughly 61,000 clones listed, around 92% were seen once. This clonotype originated in an adult with an advanced solid tumor such as melanoma, head and neck, liver or kidney cancer. V usage is TRBV11-2 and J usage is TRBJ1-1; D is unclear. The input for sequencing was CD4+ or CD8+ T cells sorted from blood, taken in a trial of the OX40 agonist ivuxolimab. CDR3 in amino acids: CASSLALRQAFF. Written as DNA, the CDR3 is TGTGCCAGCAGCTTAGCGTTGAGGCAAGCTTTCTTT.